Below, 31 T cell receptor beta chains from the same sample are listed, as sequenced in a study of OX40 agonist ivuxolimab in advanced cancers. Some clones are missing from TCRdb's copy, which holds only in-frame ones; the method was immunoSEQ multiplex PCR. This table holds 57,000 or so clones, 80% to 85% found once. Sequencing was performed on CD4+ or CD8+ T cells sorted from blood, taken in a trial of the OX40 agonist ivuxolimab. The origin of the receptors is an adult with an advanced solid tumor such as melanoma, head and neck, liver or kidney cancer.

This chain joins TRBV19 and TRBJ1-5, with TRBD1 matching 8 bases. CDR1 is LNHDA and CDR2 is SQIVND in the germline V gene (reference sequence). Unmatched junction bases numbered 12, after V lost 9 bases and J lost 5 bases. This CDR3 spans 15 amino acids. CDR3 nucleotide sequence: TGTGCCAGCCGACTCGAAGGACAGGGATATCAGCCCCAGCATTTT. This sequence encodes CASRLEGQGYQPQHF.

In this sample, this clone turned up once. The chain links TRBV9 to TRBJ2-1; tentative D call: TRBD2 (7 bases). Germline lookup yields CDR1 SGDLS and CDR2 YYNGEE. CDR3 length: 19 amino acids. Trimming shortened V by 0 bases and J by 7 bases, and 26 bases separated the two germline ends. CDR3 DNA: TGTGCCAGCAGCGTAGATTCAGGGGCCACGGGCGGGGGTCGGAATGAGCAGTTCTTC. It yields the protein CASSVDSGATGGGRNEQFF.

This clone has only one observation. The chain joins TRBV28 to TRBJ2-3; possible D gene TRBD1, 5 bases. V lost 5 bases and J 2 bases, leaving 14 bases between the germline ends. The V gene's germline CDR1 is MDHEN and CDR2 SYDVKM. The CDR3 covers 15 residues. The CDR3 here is CASSPQTASTDTQYF. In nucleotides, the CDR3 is TGTGCCAGCAGTCCCCAGACAGCCTCCACAGATACGCAGTATTTT.

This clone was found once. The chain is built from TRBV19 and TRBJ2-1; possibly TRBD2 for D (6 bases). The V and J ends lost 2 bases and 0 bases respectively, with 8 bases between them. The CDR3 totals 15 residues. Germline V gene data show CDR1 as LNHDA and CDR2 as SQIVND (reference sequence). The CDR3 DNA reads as TGTGCCAGTAGTATACTGGAGGGCTCCTACAATGAGCAGTTCTTC. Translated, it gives CASSILEGSYNEQFF.

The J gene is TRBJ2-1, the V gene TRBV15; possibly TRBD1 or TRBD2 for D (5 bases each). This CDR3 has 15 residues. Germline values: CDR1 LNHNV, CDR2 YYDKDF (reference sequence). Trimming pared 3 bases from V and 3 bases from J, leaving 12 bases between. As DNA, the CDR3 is TGTGCCACCAGCAGTGGGGGTAGTCTCTACAATGAGCAGTTCTTC. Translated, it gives CATSSGGSLYNEQFF. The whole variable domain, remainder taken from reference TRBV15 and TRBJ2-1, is DAMVIQNPRYQVTQFGKPVTLSCSQTLNHNVMYWYQQKSSQAPKLLFHYYDKDFNNEADTPDNFQSRRPNTSFCFLDIRSPGLGDTAMYLCATSSGGSLYNEQFFGPGTRLTVL.

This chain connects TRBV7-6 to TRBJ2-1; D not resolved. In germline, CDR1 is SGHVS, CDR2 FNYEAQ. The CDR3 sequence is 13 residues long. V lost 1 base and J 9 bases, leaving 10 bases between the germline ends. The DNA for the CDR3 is TGTGCCAGCAGCTTAGTTATGGCCGGTGAGCAGTTCTTC. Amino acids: CASSLVMAGEQFF.

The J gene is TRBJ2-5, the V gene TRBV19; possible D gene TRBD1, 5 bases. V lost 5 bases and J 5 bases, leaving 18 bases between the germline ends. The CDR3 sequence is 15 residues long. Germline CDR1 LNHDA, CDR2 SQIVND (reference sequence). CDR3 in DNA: TGTGCCAGTAGTTCAGGGTTTCAGAGTCCGGAGACCCAGTACTTC. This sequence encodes CASSSGFQSPETQYF.

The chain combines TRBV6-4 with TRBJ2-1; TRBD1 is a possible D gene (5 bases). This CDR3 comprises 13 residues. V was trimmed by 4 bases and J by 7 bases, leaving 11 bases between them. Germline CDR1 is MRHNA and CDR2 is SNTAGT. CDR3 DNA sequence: TGTGCCAGCAGTGGCCAGAACAGGAATGAGCAGTTCTTC. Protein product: CASSGQNRNEQFF.

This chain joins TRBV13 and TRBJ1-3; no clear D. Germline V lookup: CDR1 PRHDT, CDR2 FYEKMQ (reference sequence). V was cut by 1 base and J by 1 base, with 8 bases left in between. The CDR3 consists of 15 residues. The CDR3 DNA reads TGTGCCAGCAGCTTAGACACGGGTTCTGGAAACACCATATATTTT. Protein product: CASSLDTGSGNTIYF.

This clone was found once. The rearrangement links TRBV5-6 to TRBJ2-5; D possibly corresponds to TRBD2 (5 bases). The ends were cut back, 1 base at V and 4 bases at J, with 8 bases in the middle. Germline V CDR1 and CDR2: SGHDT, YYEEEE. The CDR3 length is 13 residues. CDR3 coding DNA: TGTGCCAGCAGCTTGATGAGGGCAGAGACCCAGTACTTC. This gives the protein CASSLMRAETQYF.

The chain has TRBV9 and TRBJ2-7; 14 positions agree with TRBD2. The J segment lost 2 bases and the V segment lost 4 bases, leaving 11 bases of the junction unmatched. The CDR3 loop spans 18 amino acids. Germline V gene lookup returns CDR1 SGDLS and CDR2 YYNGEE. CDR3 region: CASSLEGTSGGYTYEQYF. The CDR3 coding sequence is TGTGCCAGCAGCCTCGAAGGGACTAGCGGGGGCTACACCTACGAGCAGTACTTC.

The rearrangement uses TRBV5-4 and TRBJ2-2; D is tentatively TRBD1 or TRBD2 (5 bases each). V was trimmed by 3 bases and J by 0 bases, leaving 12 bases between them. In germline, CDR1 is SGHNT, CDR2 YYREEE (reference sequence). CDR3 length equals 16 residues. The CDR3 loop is CASSSPRDANTGELFF. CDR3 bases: TGTGCCAGCAGCTCTCCCCGGGACGCGAACACCGGGGAGCTGTTTTTT. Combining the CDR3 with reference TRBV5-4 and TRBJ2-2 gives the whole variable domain ETGVTQSPTHLIKTRGQQVTLRCSSQSGHNTVSWYQQALGQGPQFIFQYYREEENGRGNFPPRFSGLQFPNYSSELNVNALELDDSALYLCASSSPRDANTGELFFGEGSRLTVL.

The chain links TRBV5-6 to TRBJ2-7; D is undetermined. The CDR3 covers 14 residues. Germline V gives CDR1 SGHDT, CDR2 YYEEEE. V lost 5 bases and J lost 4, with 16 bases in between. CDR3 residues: CASRQRRRSYEQYF. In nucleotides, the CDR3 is TGTGCCAGCAGGCAAAGGAGAAGGTCATACGAGCAGTACTTC.

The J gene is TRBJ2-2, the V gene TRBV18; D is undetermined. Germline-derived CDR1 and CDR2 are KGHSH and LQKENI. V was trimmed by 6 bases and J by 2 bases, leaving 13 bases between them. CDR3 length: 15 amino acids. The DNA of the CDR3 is TGTGCCAGCTCCCTACAAGAGACCAACACCGGGGAGCTGTTTTTT. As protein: CASSLQETNTGELFF.

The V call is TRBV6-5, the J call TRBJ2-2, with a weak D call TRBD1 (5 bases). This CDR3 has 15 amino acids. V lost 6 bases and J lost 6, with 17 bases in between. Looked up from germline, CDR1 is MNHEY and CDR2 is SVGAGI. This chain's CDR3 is CASRSPGSLAGELFF. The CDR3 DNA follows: TGTGCCAGCAGGTCACCAGGGTCCCTGGCCGGGGAGCTGTTTTTT.

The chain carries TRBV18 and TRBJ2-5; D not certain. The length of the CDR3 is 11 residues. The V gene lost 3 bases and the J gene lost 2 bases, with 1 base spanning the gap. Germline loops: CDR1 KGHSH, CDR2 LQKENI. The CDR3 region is CASSPQETQYF. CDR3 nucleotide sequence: TGTGCCAGCTCACCGCAAGAGACCCAGTACTTC.

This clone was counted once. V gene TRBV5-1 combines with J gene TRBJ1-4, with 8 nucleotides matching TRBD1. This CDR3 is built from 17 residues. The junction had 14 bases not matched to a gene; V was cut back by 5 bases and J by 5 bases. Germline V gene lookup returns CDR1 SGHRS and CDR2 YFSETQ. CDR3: CASSFGTGTGANEKLFF. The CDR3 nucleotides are TGCGCCAGCAGTTTTGGGACAGGAACCGGGGCCAATGAAAAACTGTTTTTT.

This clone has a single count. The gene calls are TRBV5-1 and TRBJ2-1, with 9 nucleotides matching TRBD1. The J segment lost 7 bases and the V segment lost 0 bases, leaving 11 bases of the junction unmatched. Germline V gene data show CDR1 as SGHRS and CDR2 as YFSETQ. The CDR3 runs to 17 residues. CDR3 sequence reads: CASSLAQFGTGWNEQFF. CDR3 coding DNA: TGCGCCAGCAGCTTGGCCCAGTTCGGGACAGGGTGGAATGAGCAGTTCTTC.

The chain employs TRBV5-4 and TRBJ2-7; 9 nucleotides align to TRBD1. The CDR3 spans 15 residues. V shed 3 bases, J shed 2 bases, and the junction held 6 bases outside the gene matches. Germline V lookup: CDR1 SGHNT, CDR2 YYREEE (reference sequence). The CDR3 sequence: CASSSGQGRPYEQYF. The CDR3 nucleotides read TGTGCCAGCAGCTCCGGACAGGGGCGACCCTACGAGCAGTACTTC.

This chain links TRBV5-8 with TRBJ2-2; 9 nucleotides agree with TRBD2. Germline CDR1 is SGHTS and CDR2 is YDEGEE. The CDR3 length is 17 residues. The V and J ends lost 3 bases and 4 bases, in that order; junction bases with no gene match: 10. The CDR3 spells CASSYLATSGATGELFF. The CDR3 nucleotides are TGTGCCAGCAGCTATCTCGCGACTAGCGGAGCCACCGGGGAGCTGTTTTTT.

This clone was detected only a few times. The CDR3 nucleotides are TGCGCCAGCAGCCAAGAGGGGACAGGGTTCTTCAGTGAGCAGTTCTTC. Residues: CASSQEGTGFFSEQFF. The rearrangement links TRBV4-3 to TRBJ2-1; 9 bases agree with TRBD1. This CDR3 comprises 16 residues. Trimming took 0 bases from V and 9 from J; bases not matched to a gene: 9. Germline CDR1 LGHNA, CDR2 YSLEER.

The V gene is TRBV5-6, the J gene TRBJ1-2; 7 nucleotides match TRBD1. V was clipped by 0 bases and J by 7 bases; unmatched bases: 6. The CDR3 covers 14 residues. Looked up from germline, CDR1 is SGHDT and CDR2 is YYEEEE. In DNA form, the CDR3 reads TGTGCCAGCAGCTTGGGGGCAGGGGGAGGTGGCTACACCTTC. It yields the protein CASSLGAGGGGYTF.

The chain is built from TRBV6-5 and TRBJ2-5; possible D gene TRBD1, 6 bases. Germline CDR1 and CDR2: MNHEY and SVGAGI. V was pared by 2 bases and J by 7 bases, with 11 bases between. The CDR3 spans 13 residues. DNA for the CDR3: TGTGCCAGCAGTTACGAGGGGGTCGGGACCCAGTACTTC. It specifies CASSYEGVGTQYF.

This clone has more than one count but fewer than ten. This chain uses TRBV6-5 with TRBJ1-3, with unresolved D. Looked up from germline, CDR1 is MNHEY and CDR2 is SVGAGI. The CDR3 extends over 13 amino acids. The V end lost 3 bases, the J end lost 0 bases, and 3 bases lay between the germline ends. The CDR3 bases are TGTGCCAGCAGTTATGGCTCTGGAAACACCATATATTTT. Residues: CASSYGSGNTIYF.

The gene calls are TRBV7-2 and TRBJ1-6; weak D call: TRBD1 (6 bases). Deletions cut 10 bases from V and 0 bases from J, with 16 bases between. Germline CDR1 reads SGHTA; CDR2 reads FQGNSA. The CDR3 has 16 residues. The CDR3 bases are TGTGCCACCTTGCTCAAAGGGGGCTCCTATAATTCACCCCTCCACTTT. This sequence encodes CATLLKGGSYNSPLHF.

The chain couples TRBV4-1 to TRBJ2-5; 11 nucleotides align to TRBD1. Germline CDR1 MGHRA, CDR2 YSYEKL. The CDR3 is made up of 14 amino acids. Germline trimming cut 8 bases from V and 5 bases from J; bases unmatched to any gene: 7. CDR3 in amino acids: CASSRTGGKETQYF. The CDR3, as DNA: TGCGCCAGCTCACGGACAGGGGGCAAGGAGACCCAGTACTTC.

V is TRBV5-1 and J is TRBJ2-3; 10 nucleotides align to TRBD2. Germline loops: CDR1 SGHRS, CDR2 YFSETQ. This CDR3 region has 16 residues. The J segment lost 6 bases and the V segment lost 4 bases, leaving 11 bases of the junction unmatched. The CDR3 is CASSPTASGGPDTQYF. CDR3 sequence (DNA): TGCGCCAGCAGCCCGACTGCTAGCGGGGGCCCTGATACGCAGTATTTT.

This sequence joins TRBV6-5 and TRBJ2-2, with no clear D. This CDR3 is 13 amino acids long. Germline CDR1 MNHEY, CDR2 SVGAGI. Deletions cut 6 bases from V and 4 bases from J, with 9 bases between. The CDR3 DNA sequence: TGTGCCAGCAGACGCGGACCCACCGGGGAGCTGTTTTTT. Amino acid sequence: CASRRGPTGELFF.

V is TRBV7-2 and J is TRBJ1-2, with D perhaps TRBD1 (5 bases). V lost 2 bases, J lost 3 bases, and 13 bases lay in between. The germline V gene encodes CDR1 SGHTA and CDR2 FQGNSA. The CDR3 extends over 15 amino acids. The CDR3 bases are TGTGCCAGCAGCTTACAGACAGCAGATCACTATGGCTACACCTTC. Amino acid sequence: CASSLQTADHYGYTF.

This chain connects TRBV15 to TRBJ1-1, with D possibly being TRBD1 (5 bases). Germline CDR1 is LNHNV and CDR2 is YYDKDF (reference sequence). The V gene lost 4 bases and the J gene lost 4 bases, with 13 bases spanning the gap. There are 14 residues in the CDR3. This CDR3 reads CATSKTGGSTEAFF. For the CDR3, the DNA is TGTGCCACCAGCAAGACGGGGGGGAGCACTGAAGCTTTCTTT.

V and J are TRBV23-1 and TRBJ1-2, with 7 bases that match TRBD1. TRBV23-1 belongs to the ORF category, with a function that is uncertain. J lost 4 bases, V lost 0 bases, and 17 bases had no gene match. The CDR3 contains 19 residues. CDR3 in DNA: TGCGCCAGCAGTCAATCGATGGACAGGCCCCCTGAAGGCTCCTATGGCTACACCTTC. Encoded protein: CASSQSMDRPPEGSYGYTF.